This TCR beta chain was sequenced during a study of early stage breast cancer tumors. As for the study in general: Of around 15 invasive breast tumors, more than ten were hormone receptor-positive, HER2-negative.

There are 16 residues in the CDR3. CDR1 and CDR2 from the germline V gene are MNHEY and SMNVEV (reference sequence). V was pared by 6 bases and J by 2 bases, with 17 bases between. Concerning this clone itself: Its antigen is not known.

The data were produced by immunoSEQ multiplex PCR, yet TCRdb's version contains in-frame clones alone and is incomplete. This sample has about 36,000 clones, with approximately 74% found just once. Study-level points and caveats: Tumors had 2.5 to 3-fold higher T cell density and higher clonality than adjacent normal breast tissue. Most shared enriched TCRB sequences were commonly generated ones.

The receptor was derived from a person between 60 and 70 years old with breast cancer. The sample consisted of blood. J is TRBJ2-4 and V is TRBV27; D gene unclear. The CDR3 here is CASSRGVYETKNIQYF. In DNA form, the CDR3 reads TGTGCCAGCAGCCGTGGGGTGTACGAGACCAAAAACATTCAGTACTTC.